This T cell receptor (beta chain) was identified in a study of shared clonotypes between healthy human individuals. Whole-study findings and limits: Depth of sequencing was expected to influence donor clonotype sharing. When naive CD4 clonotypes were compared across a few donors, 4% to 5.5% were shared.

As regards this clone: The target antigen is unknown.

The authors ran the assay at deep level. For sorted subsets, 150 to 200 ng DNA per replicate equaled 33,000 or so T cell genomes. Sequenced by immunoSEQ multiplex PCR; TCRdb stores in-frame clones only, minus some. The table lists millions of clones, 85% to 95% of them singletons. The specimen sequenced was naive CD4+ T cells sorted from blood. As to subset: CD45RA+ positively selected. The receptor was isolated from a man aged 18-30 years in good health.

Here the CDR3 DNA reads TGTGCCAGCAGTACTGACAGCCCCCGCGAGCAGTACTTC. Protein product: CASSTDSPREQYF. The V and J genes are TRBV5-4 and TRBJ2-7; tentative D call: TRBD1 (5 bases). The germline V gene has CDR1 SGHNT and CDR2 YYREEE (reference sequence). The CDR3 has 13 residues. V was cut by 5 bases and J by 6 bases, with 15 bases left in between. The full variable domain, rest sourced from reference TRBV5-4 and TRBJ2-7, is ETGVTQSPTHLIKTRGQQVTLRCSSQSGHNTVSWYQQALGQGPQFIFQYYREEENGRGNFPPRFSGLQFPNYSSELNVNALELDDSALYLCASSTDSPREQYFGPGTRLTVT.